A single sample is the source of the 18 T cell receptor beta chains below, sequenced in a study of T cells in Graves' hyperthyroidism and ophthalmopathy. The TCR beta CDR3 regions underwent amplification using RNA transcripts as the source. In the first-round RT-PCR of the TCR CDR3, the HTBI primer set was used. TCRdb fed the multiplex PCR reads into MiXCR, producing one record per CDR3 protein. Altogether about 400,000 distinct CDR3 sequences are present, roughly 14% being singletons, with the ten largest covering 28%. Sequenced sample: blood. All receptors come from a woman younger than 30 with Graves' hyperthyroidism that later progressed to Graves' ophthalmopathy.

The V call is TRBV7-9, the J call TRBJ1-1; D is possibly TRBD1 (6 bases). Germline lookup yields CDR1 SEHNR and CDR2 FQNEAQ (reference sequence). This CDR3 comprises 12 residues. Trimming removed 7 bases at V and 5 bases at J, with 11 bases between. The CDR3 DNA sequence: TGTGCCAGCACCCAGGGGCGTACTGAAGCTTTCTTT. It specifies CASTQGRTEAFF. Filled out from reference TRBV7-9 and TRBJ1-1, the complete variable domain reads DTGVSQNPRHKITKRGQNVTFRCDPISEHNRLYWYRQTLGQGPEFLTYFQNEAQLEKSRLLSDRFSAERPKGSFSTLEIQRTEQGDSAMYLCASTQGRTEAFFGQGTRLTVV.

This clonotype was recorded at least ten times. This chain connects TRBV10-3 to TRBJ1-2, with TRBD1 matching 9 bases. The V segment lost 10 bases and the J segment 4 bases; nucleotides outside the gene matches: 16. This CDR3 is built from 16 residues. The germline CDR1 and CDR2 sequences are ENHRY and SYGVKD. CDR3 in amino acids: CASRVATGGSGYGYTF. CDR3 sequence (DNA): TGTGCCAGCCGGGTCGCCACAGGGGGCTCGGGCTATGGCTACACCTTC.

This clonotype was detected many times. V and J are TRBV3-1 and TRBJ2-1; a possible D gene is TRBD2 (6 bases). This CDR3 has 18 amino acids. Trimming pared 0 bases from V and 0 bases from J, leaving 15 bases between. Per germline, CDR1 LGHDT and CDR2 YNNKEL (reference sequence). In DNA, the CDR3 is TGTGCCAGCAGCCAAGATCGGGGACTCGGGGGCTCCTACAATGAGCAGTTCTTC. Amino acids: CASSQDRGLGGSYNEQFF.

This chain connects TRBV28 to TRBJ1-5; 9 bases are shared with TRBD1. The germline gives CDR1 MDHEN, CDR2 SYDVKM. V lost 5 bases to trimming and J lost 2 bases; unmatched junction nucleotides: 7. The CDR3 contains 16 residues. The CDR3, as DNA: TGTGCCAGCAGTGCTACAGGGGGCGCGGGCAATCAGCCCCAGCATTTT. Translation gives CASSATGGAGNQPQHF. Full variable domain (missing parts from reference TRBV28 and TRBJ1-5): DVKVTQSSRYLVKRTGEKVFLECVQDMDHENMFWYRQDPGLGLRLIYFSYDVKMKEKGDIPEGYSVSREKKERFSLILESASTNQTSMYLCASSATGGAGNQPQHFGDGTRLSIL.

This clonotype was observed many times. The genes are TRBV29-1 and TRBJ1-1, with a tentative D call TRBD1 (5 bases). Germline V lookup: CDR1 SQVTM, CDR2 ANQGSEA. The CDR3 runs 12 residues. Between the trimmed V and J ends, which lost 6 bases and 5 bases, there was a span of 13 bases. This CDR3 is CSVVAGGTEAFF. The CDR3 region has the DNA TGCAGCGTCGTAGCCGGGGGAACTGAAGCTTTCTTT.

This clonotype was counted at least ten times. This sequence joins TRBV7-9 and TRBJ1-2; 8 positions match TRBD1. CDR1 and CDR2 from the germline V gene are SEHNR and FQNEAQ (reference sequence). Trimming cost V 5 bases and J 4 bases; bases outside gene matches: 6. The CDR3 totals 14 residues. The CDR3 protein is CASSEETGAYGYTF. In nucleotides, the CDR3 is TGTGCCAGCAGCGAGGAGACAGGGGCCTATGGCTACACCTTC. The variable domain in full, with the rest retrieved from reference TRBV7-9 and TRBJ1-2, is DTGVSQNPRHKITKRGQNVTFRCDPISEHNRLYWYRQTLGQGPEFLTYFQNEAQLEKSRLLSDRFSAERPKGSFSTLEIQRTEQGDSAMYLCASSEETGAYGYTFGSGTRLTVV.

This clonotype has more than one count but fewer than ten. This rearrangement joins TRBV6-1 to TRBJ1-6, with D unresolved. With 8 bases removed from V and 7 bases from J, the gap between germline ends came to 30 bases. The germline gives CDR1 MNHNS, CDR2 SASEGT. The CDR3 is 19 amino acids. The CDR3 region is CASSEGVKGLIDINSPLHF. CDR3 sequence (DNA): TGTGCCAGCTCTGAGGGAGTGAAGGGCCTAATCGACATAAATTCACCCCTCCACTTT.

The V call is TRBV19, the J call TRBJ2-1, with TRBD2 as a possible D gene (5 bases). The V and J ends lost 6 bases and 1 base respectively, with 7 bases between them. Germline-derived CDR1 and CDR2 are LNHDA and SQIVND (reference sequence). This CDR3 spans 13 amino acids. CDR3 DNA: TGTGCCAGTAGGGAGGATTCCTACAATGAGCAGTTCTTC. This sequence encodes CASREDSYNEQFF.

This clonotype has ten or more counts. The gene calls are TRBV27 and TRBJ1-6, with TRBD1 identical over 7 bases. The length of the CDR3 is 15 residues. Germline trimming cut 6 bases from V and 2 bases from J; bases unmatched to any gene: 4. The germline V gene has CDR1 MNHEY and CDR2 SMNVEV (reference sequence). CDR3 nucleotides: TGTGCCAGCAGCCAGGGGGGCCCCTATAATTCACCCCTCCACTTT. Its translation is CASSQGGPYNSPLHF.

This clonotype was recorded many times. The J gene is TRBJ1-6, the V gene TRBV2; TRBD1 is a possible D gene (5 bases). CDR3 length: 15 amino acids. Between the trimmed V and J ends, which lost 5 bases and 3 bases, there was a span of 11 bases. Germline-derived CDR1 and CDR2 are SNHLY and FYNNEI. The CDR3 region has the DNA TGTGCCAGCAGTATCGGGGCACTCTATAATTCACCCCTCCACTTT. Protein: CASSIGALYNSPLHF.

With regard to this clonotype: Just one base apart from a much larger clone, this may be a read error. The V gene is TRBV28, the J gene TRBJ2-7; D call uncertain. Trimming removed 4 bases at V and 2 bases at J, with 12 bases between. This CDR3 has 14 amino acids. CDR1 is MDHEN, CDR2 SYDVKM, per germline. The CDR3 sequence: CASSSHRAAYEQYF. The CDR3 DNA reads TGTGCCAGCAGTTCGCACCGGGCCGCCTACGAGCAGTACTTC.

Many counts were recorded for this clonotype. The rearrangement uses TRBV24-1 and TRBJ1-1; D not certain. The CDR3 spans 13 residues. Germline CDR1 KGHDR, CDR2 SFDVKD. V lost 5 bases and J 1 base, leaving 7 bases between the germline ends. The CDR3 loop is CATSARKNTEAFF. In DNA, the CDR3 is TGTGCCACCAGTGCGCGGAAGAACACTGAAGCTTTCTTT.

This clonotype was seen at least ten times. The V gene is TRBV28, the J gene TRBJ2-1; 11 bases fit TRBD2. Germline lookup yields CDR1 MDHEN and CDR2 SYDVKM. J lost 5 bases, V lost 7 bases, and 7 bases had no gene match. This CDR3 has 15 amino acids. CDR3 sequence reads: CASTLPGLADNEQFF. DNA for the CDR3: TGTGCCAGCACCCTTCCGGGACTAGCGGACAATGAGCAGTTCTTC.

Many counts were recorded for this clonotype. The gene calls are TRBV15 and TRBJ2-5; TRBD2 is a possible D gene (5 bases). Per germline, CDR1 LNHNV and CDR2 YYDKDF (reference sequence). The CDR3 sequence is 14 residues long. The V and J ends lost 1 base and 3 bases respectively, with 9 bases between them. CDR3 sequence (DNA): TGTGCCACCAGCAGAGGCGGACTGGAAGAGACCCAGTACTTC. Protein product: CATSRGGLEETQYF.

This clonotype came up a few times. The rearrangement links TRBV7-9 to TRBJ2-2, with TRBD2 matching 11 bases. V shed 4 bases and J 4 bases; nucleotides not matched to a gene: 11. The CDR3 runs 18 residues. CDR1 SEHNR and CDR2 FQNEAQ come from the germline V gene (reference sequence). CDR3 sequence: CASSSSTGTSGGTGELFF. The DNA of the CDR3 is TGTGCCAGCAGCTCTAGTACCGGGACTAGCGGTGGCACCGGGGAGCTGTTTTTT.

This clonotype was counted between two and nine times. This chain uses TRBV5-4 with TRBJ2-7, with 7 bases fitting TRBD2. Germline values: CDR1 SGHNT, CDR2 YYREEE (reference sequence). This CDR3 spans 16 amino acids. Losses at the gene ends were 4 bases for V and 3 bases for J; bases not matched to a gene: 13. CDR3 residues: CASSGFGGSGLYEQYF. CDR3 bases: TGTGCCAGCAGCGGGTTCGGCGGGAGTGGGCTCTACGAGCAGTACTTC. Full variable domain (outside the CDR3, taken from reference TRBV5-4 and TRBJ2-7): ETGVTQSPTHLIKTRGQQVTLRCSSQSGHNTVSWYQQALGQGPQFIFQYYREEENGRGNFPPRFSGLQFPNYSSELNVNALELDDSALYLCASSGFGGSGLYEQYFGPGTRLTVT.

The chain couples TRBV20-1 to TRBJ2-2; 13 bases map to TRBD2. Germline V gene data show CDR1 as DFQATT and CDR2 as SNEGSKA (reference sequence). V trimming: 2 bases; J trimming: 1 base; junction bases outside the gene matches: 4. This CDR3 is built from 17 residues. DNA of the CDR3: TGCAGTGCTAGACCGAGGACTAGCGGGGGGAACACCGGGGAGCTGTTTTTT. Its translation: CSARPRTSGGNTGELFF.

This clonotype was picked up a small number of times. This chain joins TRBV20-1 and TRBJ2-2; D gene ambiguous. V dropped 6 bases and J dropped 0 bases, with 14 bases sitting between them. The CDR3 contains 15 residues. Germline lookup yields CDR1 DFQATT and CDR2 SNEGSKA (reference sequence). The CDR3 loop is CSALVASANTGELFF. As DNA, the CDR3 is TGCAGTGCCTTAGTGGCGAGCGCGAACACCGGGGAGCTGTTTTTT.